This TCR beta chain was sequenced during a study of T cells in Graves' hyperthyroidism and ophthalmopathy. This clonotype was seen at least ten times. RNA transcripts served as the template for amplifying TCR beta CDR3 regions. First-round RT-PCR with HTBI primers amplified the TCR CDR3 region. TCRdb used MiXCR to reprocess the multiplex PCR reads, holding one entry per CDR3 protein. The data show some 400,000 distinct CDR3 sequences, about 18% seen once. Material for sequencing was blood. The receptor was isolated from a woman younger than 30 with Graves' hyperthyroidism.

The CDR3 DNA reads TGTGCCAGCAGACGACAGAACACTGAAGCTTTCTTT. Translated: CASRRQNTEAFF. This rearrangement joins TRBV2 to TRBJ1-1; unclear D gene. Germline CDR1 is SNHLY and CDR2 is FYNNEI. The V gene lost 6 bases and the J gene lost 1 base, with 6 bases spanning the gap. The CDR3 extends over 12 amino acids.